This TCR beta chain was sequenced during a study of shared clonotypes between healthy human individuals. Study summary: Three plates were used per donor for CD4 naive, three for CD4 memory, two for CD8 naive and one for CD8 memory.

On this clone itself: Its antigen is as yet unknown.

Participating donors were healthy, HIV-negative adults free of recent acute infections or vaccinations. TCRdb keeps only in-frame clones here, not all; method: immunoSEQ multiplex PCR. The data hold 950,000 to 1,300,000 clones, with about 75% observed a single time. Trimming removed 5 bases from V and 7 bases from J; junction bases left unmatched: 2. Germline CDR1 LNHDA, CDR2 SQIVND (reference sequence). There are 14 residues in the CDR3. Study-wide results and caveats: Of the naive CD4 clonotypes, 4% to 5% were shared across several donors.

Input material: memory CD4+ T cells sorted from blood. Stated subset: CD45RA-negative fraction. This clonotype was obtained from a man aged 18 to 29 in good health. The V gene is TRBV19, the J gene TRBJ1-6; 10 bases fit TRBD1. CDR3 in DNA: TGTGCCAGTAGTGGGACAGGGGAGAATTCACCCCTCCACTTT. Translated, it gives CASSGTGENSPLHF.